This passage covers 9 T cell receptor beta chains from one sample sequenced in a study of T cell clonality in common variable immunodeficiency (dated by TCRdb to about 2015). The library relied on the immunoSEQ multiplex PCR assay. TCRdb limited this immuneACCESS table to in-frame rearrangements with V and J called. A share of clones is missing; checked studies link under half to unresolved V genes, and the rest is unexplained. This sample has roughly 42,000 clones in the table, none counted a single time. Around 2.8% of the sample lies in the top ten. The specimen was peripheral blood mononuclear cells. The receptor source for this set is a person aged 18 to 70 in good health.

This clone was observed at least ten times. The read stops 3 residues short of the end of the CDR3; the missing end is completed from the germline J gene. The rearrangement uses TRBV20-1 and TRBJ2-6, with D tentatively TRBD2 (6 bases). This CDR3 region has 17 residues. Trimming cost V 0 bases and J 0 bases, with 12 bases left between them. The germline CDR1 and CDR2 sequences are DFQATT and SNEGSKA (reference sequence). The CDR3 bases that were read are TGCAGTGCTAGAGATTGGAGGGTCCCCTCTGGGGCCAACGTC. It yields the protein CSARDWRVPSGANV. The complete CDR3 protein is CSARDWRVPSGANVLTF.

The part of the CDR3 DNA that was read is TGTGCCAGCAGCTTAGCTAGCGGGAGGGCCCGGGGGGAGACC. This translates into CASSLASGRARGET. The whole CDR3 protein reads CASSLASGRARGETQYF. The chain recombines TRBV7-7 with TRBJ2-5; 11 bases are a match to TRBD2. The read terminates 3 residues before the CDR3 end, so the remaining end is supplied by the germline J gene. This CDR3 is 17 amino acids long. CDR1 and CDR2 from the germline V gene are SSHAT and FNYEAQ (reference sequence). J lost 5 bases, V lost 0 bases, and 8 bases had no gene match.

This clone was counted between two and nine times. The sequence runs out 3 residues before the end of the CDR3; the remainder is reconstructed from the germline J gene. The rearrangement uses TRBV19 and TRBJ1-6; no clear D. Germline lookup yields CDR1 LNHDA and CDR2 SQIVND (reference sequence). CDR3 length: 14 amino acids. V was clipped by 3 bases and J by 7 bases, with 10 bases between them. CDR3 protein: CASSIRGGNSPLHF. The covered CDR3 bases are TGTGCCAGTAGTATTCGCGGCGGGAATTCACCC.

This clone has ten or more counts. Read coverage stops 3 residues before the CDR3 terminus; the germline J gene supplies the remainder. The chain uses TRBV6-4 and TRBJ2-3; 8 bases match TRBD2. Germline CDR1 MRHNA, CDR2 SNTAGT. The CDR3 loop spans 15 amino acids. After removal of 0 bases from V and 6 bases from J, the junction contained 5 bases not matched to a gene. CDR3 bases read: TGTGCCAGCAGTGACTCGTCGGGGGGGCCGGATACG. As protein: CASSDSSGGPDT. Given in full, the CDR3 is CASSDSSGGPDTQYF.

As concerns this clone: The CDR3 is cut off 3 residues early in the read; its end comes from the germline J gene. This chain connects TRBV18 to TRBJ2-3, with 9 bases identical to TRBD2. The CDR3 loop spans 15 amino acids. V was clipped by 5 bases and J by 4 bases; unmatched bases: 7. CDR1 KGHSH and CDR2 LQKENI come from the germline V gene. The part of the CDR3 DNA that was read is TGTGCCAGCTCATTAGCGGGAGCAAGACCAGATACG. Amino acid sequence: CASSLAGARPDT. The entire CDR3 sequence reads CASSLAGARPDTQYF.

This clone was found many times. The read ends 3 residues before the CDR3 terminus; that terminus is restored from the germline J gene. This sequence joins TRBV19 and TRBJ2-3; 10 nucleotides agree with TRBD2. CDR3 length: 15 residues. Germline loops: CDR1 LNHDA, CDR2 SQIVND (reference sequence). J lost 4 bases, V lost 1 base, and 2 bases had no gene match. The CDR3 reads CASSIASGRADTQYF. The DNA read from the CDR3 is TGTGCCAGTAGTATAGCTAGCGGGAGAGCAGATACG.

Of note for this clone: The read halts 3 residues ahead of the CDR3 end, with the missing end drawn from the germline J gene. V and J are TRBV7-6 and TRBJ1-4; TRBD1 might be the D (6 bases). Germline CDR1 SGHVS, CDR2 FNYEAQ. V shed 2 bases and J shed 4 bases, with 14 bases lying between them. CDR3 length: 16 residues. CDR3 protein: CASSLKTGGDNEKLFF. CDR3 DNA, as far as it was read: TGTGCCAGCAGCTTAAAGACAGGAGGCGATAATGAAAAA.

This clone has a count of ten or more. The read halts 3 residues ahead of the CDR3 end, with the missing end drawn from the germline J gene. V usage is TRBV7-8 and J usage is TRBJ1-1; D call uncertain. V shed 5 bases and J shed 6 bases, with 7 bases lying between them. The CDR3 contains 11 residues. CDR1 SGHVS and CDR2 FQNEAQ come from the germline V gene. The sequenced CDR3 bases are TGTGCCAGCAGCACCGGGTCTGAA. Its translation: CASSTGSE. The whole CDR3 protein reads CASSTGSEAFF.

This clone was recorded many times. The observed sequence ends 3 residues before the CDR3 terminus, with the missing tail filled in from the germline J gene. The gene calls are TRBV20-1 and TRBJ1-2; D is unresolved. Germline V gives CDR1 DFQATT, CDR2 SNEGSKA (reference sequence). With 6 bases removed from V and 0 bases from J, the gap between germline ends came to 14 bases. This CDR3 region has 14 residues. This CDR3 is CSALGQLANYGYTF. The CDR3 bases that were read are TGCAGTGCATTAGGCCAACTAGCTAACTATGGC.